This TCR beta chain was obtained from a study of blood T cells in healthy people across ages (dated by TCRdb to between 2015 and 2017). Some background on the complete study: In model experiments, roughly one uniquely barcoded TCR beta cDNA molecule per two T cells was captured by template switching. The study measured age-related changes in TCR beta repertoire diversity using deep sequencing normalized with unique cDNA molecular identifiers. The donors were split into four age groups: young (average about 15 years), middle-aged (about 40), aged (more than 60) and long-lived (more than 80). To avoid experimental bias, donors of different ages were distributed randomly across sequencing lanes. For two donors (one aged 18 to 30 and one aged 80 or older), the study analyzed two additional independent replicas of 1 million unique cDNA reads from the same blood draw.

Donors were around 37 systemically healthy Caucasian individuals from Russia aged roughly 6 to 100 years. Each donor gave about 9.8 milliliters of peripheral blood, drawn into EDTA-treated Vacutainer tubes. Ficoll-Paque density-gradient centrifugation was used to isolate PBMCs, with at least 6 million obtained per sample. Total RNA, at least 5 micrograms per sample, was extracted from PBMCs with Trizol reagent. The percentages of naive CD45RAhigh/CD27high T cells were determined by flow cytometry on a PBMC aliquot from every donor. Preparation of the library involved 5' RACE. Sequencing was performed on an Illumina HiSeq 2500. A second roughly 6 to 11 cycle PCR used a sample-barcoded 5' primer and a J-beta primer mix. A unique molecular identifier was introduced onto each TCR beta cDNA molecule by a template-switch 5' adaptor carrying 12 random nucleotides. Each sample yielded at least 3 million CDR3-containing paired-end reads. All of the RNA was converted into first-strand cDNA using the Mint cDNA synthesis kit, with a TRBC-specific oligonucleotide serving as the primer. All cDNA was treated with uracil-DNA glycosylase and then went through a first 18-cycle PCR with the universal primers M1SS and BC2_uni_R. In the paper's pipeline: Each sample was normalized by randomly selecting 1 million high-quality reads, each carrying a distinct molecular identifier. Instead of being binned into consensus sequences, reads that shared molecular identifiers were thrown out. CDR3 identification, clonotype clustering and error correction used MiTCR with a Q25 quality threshold and the strictest error-elimination algorithm. A nonparametric unseen species model with Euler transformation was used to estimate a lower bound on total TCR beta diversity. Using fastp at Q25 and MiXCR, TCRdb reprocessed the public reads and kept productive beta chains. All rows with the same CDR3 protein become a single entry with the most common DNA and genes. TCRdb's processing, not the authors', yielded these V and J calls. Recorded for this sample are about 1.6 million distinct CDR3 sequences; about 31% of them occurred a single time. Roughly 10% of the sample is taken by the ten largest.

The sample holds a few counts of this clonotype. Its antigen is unknown. Per-base qualities were not stored, and no clone one base away is much larger. Looking up the germline V gene yields CDR1 MGHRA and CDR2 YSYEKL. V loses 3 bases of germline sequence and J loses 3 bases, and the interval between the two ends is 11 bases. From the cysteine through the phenylalanine, the CDR3 covers 14 amino acids. Only the CDR3 portion is preserved as DNA: 42 bases, with reading frame beginning at the first base. General study outcomes and caveats: Total diversity estimates from one million sequenced T cells were considered lower bounds and underestimates. As age increased, observed TCR beta diversity per million T cells dropped in a roughly linear way, and a significant reduction was already evident by age roughly 40. Because the CMV infection status of the donors was unknown, age-related changes in expanded clonotypes may potentially have been confounded. There was a strong correlation between observed TCR beta diversity and the percentage of naive T cells measured by flow cytometry. Compared with the aged group, the long-lived group had more naive CD4+ T cells, fewer expanded clones and increased TCR diversity, suggesting age selection. Because profiling used bulk unsorted PBMCs, naive and antigen-experienced compartments could not be compared conclusively.

The source material was blood. The receptor chain draws on TRBV4-1 and TRBJ1-2; no D gene call is confident. The TCR comes from a woman in her twenties or thirties in good health. The CDR3 in this case is CASSHSESDYGYTF. The DNA sequence reads TGCGCCAGCAGCCATAGCGAGAGCGACTATGGCTACACCTTC.